This entry describes one TCR beta chain. Its antigen is not known. This sample was taken from a study of cytomegalovirus exposure and HLA in healthy donors. Looked up from germline, CDR1 is MNHEY and CDR2 is SMNVEV (reference sequence). The V gene end was trimmed by 7 bases and the J gene end by 2 bases; junction bases not matched to a gene: 25. The CDR3 contains 20 residues. Primers: 60 Vbeta forward and 13 Jbeta reverse. In the original workflow: As a later analysis found, there were 78 million or so unique TCR beta chains, of which roughly 11 million were shared. Repertoires were generated with immunoSEQ multiplex PCR, while TCRdb's copy carries only in-frame clones and drops some. V and J calls and clone size follow that table, whereas D and trimming were derived from the DNA. The sample shows 100,000 to 150,000 clones, about 82% of them seen only once. Study results and caveats: Analysis performed later found about 18,000 TCR beta sequences associated with HLA alleles at 0.05 false discovery rate. Cytomegalovirus-associated status was assigned to about 160 TCR beta chains.

The chain links TRBV27 to TRBJ2-7, with 8 bases matching TRBD2. The sequencing input was PBMCs. The TCR originated in a female donor in good health and CMV-seropositive. CDR3 DNA: TGTGCCAGCACCCGTCACCCTTACCCCCTAGTTGGCGGGAGGACCTACGAGCAGTACTTC. It codes for CASTRHPYPLVGGRTYEQYF.